The T cell receptor (beta chain) under discussion was sequenced for a study of T-cell reconstitution after alpha-beta-depleted transplantation in children. For TCRbeta, the library was prepared with unique molecular identifiers. Using its own MiXCR run on the PCR reads, TCRdb lists one record per CDR3 protein. The table has about 580,000 distinct CDR3 sequences, roughly 23% seen once; the top ten hold roughly 15%. Study-level results: T-cell numbers and diversity one year post-transplant derived largely from freshly generated T cells.

This clonotype appeared many times. Antigen specificity is unknown. Per germline, CDR1 LNHNV and CDR2 YYDKDF (reference sequence). The CDR3 consists of 14 residues. The V and J ends lost 0 bases and 1 base respectively, with 6 bases between them. The TCR originated in a boy under two years old who had a stem cell transplant for acute myeloid leukemia, so the T cells may come from the graft donor. Sequencing was performed on PBMCs, mostly from graft donor cells, taken 360 days after TCRalphabeta/CD19-depleted stem cell transplant. The V call is TRBV15, the J call TRBJ1-1; D not resolved. In DNA form, the CDR3 reads TGTGCCACCAGCAGAGATCGGCGGAACACTGAAGCTTTCTTT. Amino acid sequence: CATSRDRRNTEAFF.